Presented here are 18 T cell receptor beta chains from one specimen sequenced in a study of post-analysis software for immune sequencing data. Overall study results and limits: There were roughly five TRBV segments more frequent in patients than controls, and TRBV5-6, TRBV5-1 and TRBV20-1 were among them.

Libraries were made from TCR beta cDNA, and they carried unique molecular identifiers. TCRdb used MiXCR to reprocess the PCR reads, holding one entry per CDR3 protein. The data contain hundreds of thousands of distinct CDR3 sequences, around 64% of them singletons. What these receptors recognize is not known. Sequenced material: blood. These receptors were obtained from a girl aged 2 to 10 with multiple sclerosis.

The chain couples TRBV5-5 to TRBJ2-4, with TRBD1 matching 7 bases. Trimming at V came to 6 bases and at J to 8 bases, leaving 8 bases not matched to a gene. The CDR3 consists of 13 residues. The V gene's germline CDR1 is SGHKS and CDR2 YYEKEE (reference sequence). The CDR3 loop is CASTSGTVDIQYF. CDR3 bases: TGTGCCAGCACCTCCGGGACAGTGGACATTCAGTACTTC.

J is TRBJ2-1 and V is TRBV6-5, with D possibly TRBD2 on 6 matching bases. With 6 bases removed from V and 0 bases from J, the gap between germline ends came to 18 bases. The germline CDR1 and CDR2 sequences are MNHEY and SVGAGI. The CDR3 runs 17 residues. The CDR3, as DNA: TGTGCCAGCAGCCTTACTGGGACTTCCTACTCCTACAATGAGCAGTTCTTC. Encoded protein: CASSLTGTSYSYNEQFF.

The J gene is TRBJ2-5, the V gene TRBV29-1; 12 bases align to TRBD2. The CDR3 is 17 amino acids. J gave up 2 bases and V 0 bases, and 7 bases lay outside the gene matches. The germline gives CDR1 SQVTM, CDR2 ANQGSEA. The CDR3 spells CSVEEYLGLAGQETQYF. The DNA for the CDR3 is TGCAGCGTTGAAGAGTATTTGGGACTAGCGGGTCAAGAGACCCAGTACTTC.

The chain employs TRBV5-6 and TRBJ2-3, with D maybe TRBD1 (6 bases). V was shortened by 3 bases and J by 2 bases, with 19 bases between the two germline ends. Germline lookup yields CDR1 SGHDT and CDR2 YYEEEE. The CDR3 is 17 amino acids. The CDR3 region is CASSSPGPRGNTDTQYF. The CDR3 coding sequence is TGTGCCAGCAGCTCACCCGGGCCCAGGGGAAACACAGATACGCAGTATTTT.

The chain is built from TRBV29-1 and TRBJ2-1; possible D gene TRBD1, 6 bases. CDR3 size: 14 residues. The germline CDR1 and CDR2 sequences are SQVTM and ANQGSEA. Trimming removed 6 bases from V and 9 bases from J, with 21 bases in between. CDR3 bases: TGCAGCGTGCACCCGGACAGATCGCAGCGTGAGCAGTTCTTC. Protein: CSVHPDRSQREQFF.

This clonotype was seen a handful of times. CDR3 nucleotide sequence: TGTGCCATCAGTGGGACTAGCGGGACCCTCAATGAGCAGTTCTTC. This sequence encodes CAISGTSGTLNEQFF. The chain carries TRBV10-3 and TRBJ2-1; 12 bases are shared with TRBD2. The CDR3 spans 15 residues. The junction had 4 bases not matched to a gene; V was cut back by 4 bases and J by 6 bases. Germline V gene sequence: CDR1 ENHRY, CDR2 SYGVKD.

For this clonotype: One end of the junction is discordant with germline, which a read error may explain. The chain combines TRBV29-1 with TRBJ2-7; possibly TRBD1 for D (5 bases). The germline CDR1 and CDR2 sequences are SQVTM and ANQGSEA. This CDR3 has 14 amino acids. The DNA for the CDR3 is TGCAGCGTTCAAGAACCAGGGATGGAATACGAGCAGTACTTC. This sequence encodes CSVQEPGMEYEQYF.

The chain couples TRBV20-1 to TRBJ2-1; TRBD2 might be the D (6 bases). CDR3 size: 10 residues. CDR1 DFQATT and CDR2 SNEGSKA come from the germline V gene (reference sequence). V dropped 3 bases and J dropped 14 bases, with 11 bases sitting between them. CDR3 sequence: CSARRDREFF. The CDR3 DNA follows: TGCAGTGCTAGGCGGGACCGAGAGTTCTTC.

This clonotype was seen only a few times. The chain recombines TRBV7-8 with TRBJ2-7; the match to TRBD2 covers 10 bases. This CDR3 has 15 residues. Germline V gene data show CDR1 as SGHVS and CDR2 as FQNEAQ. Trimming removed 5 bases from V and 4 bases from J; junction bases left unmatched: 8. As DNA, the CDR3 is TGTGCCAGCAGCAGAGGTCTAGCGGGAGAATACGAGCAGTACTTC. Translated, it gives CASSRGLAGEYEQYF.

CDR3 region: CASREGEYEQYF. The DNA for the CDR3 is TGTGCCAGCAGGGAGGGAGAATACGAGCAGTACTTC. The chain uses TRBV6-1 and TRBJ2-7, with a possible D match to TRBD2 (6 bases). The CDR3 extends over 12 amino acids. V was clipped by 6 bases and J by 4 bases, with 10 bases between them. Germline CDR1 MNHNS, CDR2 SASEGT.

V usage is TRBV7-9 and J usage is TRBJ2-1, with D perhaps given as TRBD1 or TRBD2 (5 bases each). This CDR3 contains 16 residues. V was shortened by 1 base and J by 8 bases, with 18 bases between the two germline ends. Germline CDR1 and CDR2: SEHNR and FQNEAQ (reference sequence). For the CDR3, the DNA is TGTGCCAGCAGCTTAGGGCTGGGGGAGTCGGAATATGAGCAGTTCTTC. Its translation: CASSLGLGESEYEQFF.

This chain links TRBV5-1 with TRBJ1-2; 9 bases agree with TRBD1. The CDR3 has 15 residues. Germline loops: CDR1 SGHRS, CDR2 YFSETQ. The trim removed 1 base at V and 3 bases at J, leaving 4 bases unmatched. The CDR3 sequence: CASSLWDRDHYGYTF. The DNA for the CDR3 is TGCGCCAGCAGCTTGTGGGACAGGGATCACTATGGCTACACCTTC.

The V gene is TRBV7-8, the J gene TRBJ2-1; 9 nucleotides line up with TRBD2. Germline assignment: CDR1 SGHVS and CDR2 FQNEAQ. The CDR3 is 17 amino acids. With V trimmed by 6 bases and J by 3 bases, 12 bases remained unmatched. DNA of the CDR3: TGTGCCAGCAGTAGGTCCCGGCGGGAGGGATTCTACAATGAGCAGTTCTTC. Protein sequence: CASSRSRREGFYNEQFF.

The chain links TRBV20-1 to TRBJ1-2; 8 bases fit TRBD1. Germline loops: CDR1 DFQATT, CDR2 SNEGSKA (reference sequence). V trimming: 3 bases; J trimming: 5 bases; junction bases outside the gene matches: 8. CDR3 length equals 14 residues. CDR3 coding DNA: TGCAGTGCTAGGGCAGGGGGCCTGGGATATGGCTACACCTTC. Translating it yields CSARAGGLGYGYTF.

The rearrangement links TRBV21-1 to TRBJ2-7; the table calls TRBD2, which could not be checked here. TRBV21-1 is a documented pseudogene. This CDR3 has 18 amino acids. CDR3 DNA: TGTGCCAGCAGCAAAGGACAGCGGTCTGGAGTACGGATAAACGAGCAGTACTTC. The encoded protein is CASSKGQRSGVRINEQYF.

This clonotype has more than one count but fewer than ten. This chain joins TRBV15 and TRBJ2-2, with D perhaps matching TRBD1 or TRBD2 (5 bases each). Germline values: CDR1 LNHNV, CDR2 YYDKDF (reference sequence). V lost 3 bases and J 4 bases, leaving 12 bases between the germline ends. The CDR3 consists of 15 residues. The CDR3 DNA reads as TGTGCCACCAGCAGGACGGGACCGCGCACCGGGGAGCTGTTTTTT. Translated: CATSRTGPRTGELFF.

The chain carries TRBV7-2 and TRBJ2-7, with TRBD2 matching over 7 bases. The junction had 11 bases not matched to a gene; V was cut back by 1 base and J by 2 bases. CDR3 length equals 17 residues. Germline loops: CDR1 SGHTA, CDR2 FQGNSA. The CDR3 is CASSLDQTAGAAYEQYF. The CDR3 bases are TGTGCCAGCAGCTTAGATCAAACGGCGGGAGCGGCCTACGAGCAGTACTTC. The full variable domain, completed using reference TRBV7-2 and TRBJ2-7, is GAGVSQSPSNKVTEKGKDVELRCDPISGHTALYWYRQSLGQGLEFLIYFQGNSAPDKSGLPSDRFSAERTGGSVSTLTIQRTQQEDSAVYLCASSLDQTAGAAYEQYFGPGTRLTVT.

CDR3 protein: CASSPGILEQFF. CDR3 DNA: TGTGCCAGCTCACCGGGGATCCTTGAGCAGTTCTTC. The rearrangement links TRBV18 to TRBJ2-1; D not resolved. V was clipped by 3 bases and J by 9 bases, with 9 bases between them. The CDR3 sequence is 12 residues long. CDR1 is KGHSH, CDR2 LQKENI, per germline.